A selection of T cell receptor beta chains follows, all from one sample in a study of CD8 T cells in ankylosing spondylitis. TCRdb re-derived calls from the 5' RACE reads in MiXCR, one entry per CDR3 protein. The sample holds more than 500,000 distinct CDR3 sequences; roughly 5.3% are singletons and the top ten take around 3.5%. Material: blood, either unsorted or a sorted T cell fraction (not recorded which). The receptors were sampled from a male donor with ankylosing spondylitis. Each CDR3 is given with its conserved first and last residue. D genes are given only for firm matches. For some rows the clone size is stated as once, few or many, or as a class when expanded; others skip it.

TRBV12-3/TRBV12-4,TRBJ2-7,few,.,TGTGCCAGCACCCGAGGAGGGGAGGAGTACTTC,CASTRGGEEYF
TRBV4-3,TRBJ1-1,many,TRBD1,TGCGCCAGCAGCATATACACAGGGGGAGGGACTGAAGCTTTCTTT,CASSIYTGGGTEAFF
TRBV3-1,TRBJ1-6,many,.,TGTGCCAGCAGCCATACAGATTCACCCCTCCACTTT,CASSHTDSPLHF
TRBV5-1,TRBJ2-7,many,.,TGCGCCAGCAGCTTGGGAGCAATGTGGGAGCAGTACTTC,CASSLGAMWEQYF
TRBV7-3,TRBJ2-1,.,TRBD1,TGTGCCAGCAGCTTAAAGTGGGACAGGTACAATGAGCAGTTCTTC,CASSLKWDRYNEQFF
TRBV28,TRBJ1-2,many,.,TGTGCCAGCAGTTTATATCGGACAGACTATGGCTACACCTTC,CASSLYRTDYGYTF
TRBV5-1,TRBJ1-5,many,.,TGCGCCAGCAGCTCCGGGACAAACAATCAGCCCCAGCATTTT,CASSSGTNNQPQHF
TRBV5-1,TRBJ2-3,few,.,TGCGCCAGCAGCCCGGAACGGACTGGCACAGATACGCAGTATTTT,CASSPERTGTDTQYF
TRBV4-1,TRBJ1-6,many,.,TGCGCCAGCAGCCAAGACGGGCGGGGGCATATTAATTCACCCCTCCACTTT,CASSQDGRGHINSPLHF
TRBV6-2/TRBV6-3,TRBJ2-1,many,.,TGTGCCAGCAGTTACTCCCTCGGATATACCTACAATGAGCAGTTCTTC,CASSYSLGYTYNEQFF